This T cell receptor (beta chain) stems from a study of blood T cell repertoires in COVID-19. Overall study: Samples came from the United States, Italy and Spain, spanning acute and convalescent COVID-19. T cells, B-cell-depleted T cells, or PBMCs supplied cDNA or gDNA.

Per the original data handling: Amplification from reference gene primers served as the basis for estimated nucleated cell counts. Clones were read by immunoSEQ multiplex PCR, and TCRdb kept only the in-frame ones, dropping some. The D gene and trimming were derived from the DNA, and the V and J assignments and clone size from that table. Here the sample spans 210,000 or so clones, about 90% being singletons. CDR3 length: 14 amino acids. Trimming at V came to 2 bases and at J to 7 bases, leaving 3 bases not matched to a gene. Germline lookup yields CDR1 MNHGY and CDR2 SAAAGT. The TCR sequence derives from a young man with active or convalescent COVID-19. V usage is TRBV6-8 and J usage is TRBJ1-5, with 9 bases that match TRBD1. The sample taken for sequencing was peripheral blood. CDR3 sequence (DNA): TGTGCCAGCAGTTACGGACAGGGGAACCAGCCCCAGCATTTT. Its protein product is CASSYGQGNQPQHF.